This T cell receptor (beta chain) was captured in a study of OX40 agonist ivuxolimab in advanced cancers. Study-wide context: Ivuxolimab was a fully human IgG2 agonistic monoclonal antibody targeting the costimulatory receptor OX40 (CD134). Among the roughly 50 dose-escalation patients, about 19 had hepatocellular carcinoma, approximately 15 melanoma, 9 renal cell carcinoma and 9 head and neck cancer. The point of sequencing TCRbeta in the periphery was to test whether ivuxolimab changed TCR sequence diversity and drove clonal T-cell expansion. Intravenous ivuxolimab was administered to patients every 2 weeks at six dose levels: 0.01, 0.1, 0.3, 1.5, 3 and 10 mg/kg. Prior anti-PD-1, anti-PD-L1 or anti-CTLA-4 therapy was permitted, and 40% to 50% of dose-escalation patients had received checkpoint inhibitors. The paper covers the monotherapy dose-escalation part of the phase I ivuxolimab trial, which included N ≈ 54 patients. In the dose-escalation cohort, 82.7% of patients were male, and the mean age was about 55 years, with a range of 23 to 79. Three dose-escalation patients achieved partial responses, one with hepatocellular carcinoma and two with cutaneous melanoma.

Patients with a history of autoimmune disease or receiving systemic immunosuppression were excluded from the trial. Peripheral blood for TCR sequencing was collected from all dose cohorts at baseline, on cycle 4 day 1, and on cycle 7 day 1. Samples were obtained from an open-label, multicenter, first-in-human phase I dose-escalation trial of ivuxolimab. Adults with locally advanced or metastatic melanoma, renal cell, hepatocellular, or head and neck squamous cell carcinoma were enrolled in the trial. Before TCR sequencing, CD4+ T cells and CD8+ T cells from peripheral blood were sorted into separate populations. Genomic DNA was isolated from the sorted cells so that the TCRbeta CDR3 region could be sequenced. The immunoSEQ Assay was used to sequence the TCRbeta CDR3 regions. TCRdb re-hosts the immuneACCESS table, in-frame sequences only. Its copies lack some clones; in the studies checked, an unresolved V gene accounts for under half of them, and the cause for the rest is not known. This sample lists about 52,000 clones; approximately 86% were detected once. 11% to 15% of the sample rests with the top ten.

To note about this clone: The antigen this receptor binds is unknown. Nothing much larger sits one base from this clone, and base qualities are not available.

V is shortened by 2 bases, J by 6 bases, and the region joining them spans 11 bases. The germline V gene (reference sequence) supplies CDR1 GTSNPN and CDR2 SVGIG. Counted from cysteine to phenylalanine, this CDR3 has 12 amino acids. The only DNA kept is the CDR3, 36 bases in frame from the first base. Overall study results and their limits: At doses from 0.1 to 3.0 mg/kg, clonal expansion was seen in both CD4+ and CD8+ blood T cells between baseline and week 6. Which antigens the clonally expanded peripheral T cells were specific for was not determined. Low levels of normalized T-cell clonal expansion were also shown by some nonresponding patients. On average, CD8+ T cells showed more expanded clones than CD4+ T cells after ivuxolimab. In partial responders in the 0.1-3.0 mg/kg groups, normalized peripheral clonal expansion was found to be among the lowest, especially among CD8+ T cells.

The chain was built from TRBV30 and TRBJ2-7; TRBD1 is a possible D gene, resting on 6 matching bases. The TCR originated in an adult with an advanced solid tumor such as melanoma, head and neck, liver or kidney cancer. This material consisted of CD4+ or CD8+ T cells sorted from blood, taken in a trial of the OX40 agonist ivuxolimab. Here is the DNA: TGTGCCTGGAGTTCAACAGGGTTCGAGCAGTACTTC. Translated, this gives CAWSSTGFEQYF.